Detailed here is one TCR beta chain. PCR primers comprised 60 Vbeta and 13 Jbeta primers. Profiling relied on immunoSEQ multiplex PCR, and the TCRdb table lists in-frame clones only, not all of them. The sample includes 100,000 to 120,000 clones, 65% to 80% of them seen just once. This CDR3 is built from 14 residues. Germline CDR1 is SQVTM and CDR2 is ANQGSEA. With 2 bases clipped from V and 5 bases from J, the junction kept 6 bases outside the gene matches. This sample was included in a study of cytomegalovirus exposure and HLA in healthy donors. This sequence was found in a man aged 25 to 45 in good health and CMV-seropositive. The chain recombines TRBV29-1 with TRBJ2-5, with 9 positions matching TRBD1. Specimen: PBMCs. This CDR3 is CSVERTGAGETQYF. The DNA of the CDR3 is TGCAGCGTTGAAAGGACAGGGGCGGGGGAGACCCAGTACTTC.